Below, 16 T cell receptor beta chains from the same sample are listed, as sequenced in a study of T cells after yellow fever vaccination. One entry per CDR3 protein, called by TCRdb with MiXCR from the 5' RACE reads. The sample contains about 69,000 distinct CDR3 sequences, around 6.2% of which appear only once. This specimen consisted of CD4+ T cells sorted from PBMCs, obtained about 2 weeks after the first yellow fever vaccination. The receptors come from a man younger than 35 who received the YFV17D yellow fever vaccine.

Comments on this clonotype: This sequence may be a read error, since a much larger clone differs from it by one base. Lacking the conserved final phenylalanine or tryptophan, this CDR3 likely reflects a read error. This chain links TRBV12-3 or TRBV12-4 with TRBJ2-7; D is perhaps TRBD1 (6 bases). This CDR3 region has 13 residues. V was trimmed by 7 bases and J by 5 bases, leaving 15 bases between them. The DNA of the CDR3 is TGTGCCAGCAACCGACAGGCTTCTCACGAGCAGTACCTC. As protein: CASNRQASHEQYL.

This clonotype came up many times. The rearrangement joins TRBV20-1 to TRBJ2-3; D is perhaps TRBD1 (7 bases). From germline, CDR1 is DFQATT and CDR2 SNEGSKA (reference sequence). This CDR3 spans 13 amino acids. The ends were cut back, 6 bases at V and 7 bases at J, with 17 bases in the middle. CDR3 amino acids: CSAFQGGPNTQYF. CDR3 bases: TGCAGTGCGTTCCAGGGGGGACCCAATACGCAGTATTTT.

The chain uses TRBV4-3 and TRBJ1-6, with 7 positions matching TRBD1. The germline V gene has CDR1 LGHNA and CDR2 YSLEER. Trimming at V came to 1 base and at J to 9 bases, leaving 6 bases not matched to a gene. This CDR3 comprises 15 residues. The CDR3, as DNA: TGCGCCAGCAGCCAAGCCCTGACAGGGCGTTCACCCCTCCACTTT. Encoded protein: CASSQALTGRSPLHF.

This clonotype was picked up many times. V is TRBV12-3 or TRBV12-4 and J is TRBJ2-7, with a weak D call TRBD1 (6 bases). V was trimmed by 3 bases and J by 6 bases, leaving 12 bases between them. The CDR3 has 13 amino acids. The CDR3 loop is CASSFSDRREQYF. In nucleotides, the CDR3 is TGTGCCAGCAGTTTTAGCGACAGGCGCGAGCAGTACTTC.

There are many counts of this clonotype. V is TRBV6-6 and J is TRBJ1-6; TRBD1 is a possible D gene (6 bases). The V end lost 5 bases, the J end lost 10 bases, and 12 bases lay between the germline ends. Germline lookup yields CDR1 MNHNY and CDR2 SVGAGI (reference sequence). The CDR3 is made up of 13 amino acids. CDR3 region: CASSTTGISPLHF. The CDR3 nucleotides are TGTGCCAGCAGTACGACAGGTATCTCACCCCTCCACTTT.

The table lists this clonotype with many counts. Here the CDR3 DNA reads TGCAGCGTTGGTGTTGGTAGGGAGGATACGCAGTATTTT. As protein: CSVGVGREDTQYF. The genes are TRBV29-1 and TRBJ2-3; D might be TRBD2 (5 bases). Germline assignment: CDR1 SQVTM and CDR2 ANQGSEA. CDR3 size: 13 residues. Trimming shortened V by 4 bases and J by 6 bases, and 14 bases separated the two germline ends.

In this sample, this clonotype turned up many times. The V and J genes are TRBV5-1 and TRBJ2-2, with 10 bases aligning to TRBD1. The J segment lost 0 bases and the V segment lost 5 bases, leaving 4 bases of the junction unmatched. The CDR3 runs 16 residues. Per the germline V gene, CDR1 is SGHRS and CDR2 is YFSETQ. CDR3 bases: TGCGCCAGCAGACGCGGGACAGGGGCGAACACCGGGGAGCTGTTTTTT. Protein product: CASRRGTGANTGELFF. The variable domain in full, completed from reference TRBV5-1 and TRBJ2-2, reads KAGVTQTPRYLIKTRGQQVTLSCSPISGHRSVSWYQQTPGQGLQFLFEYFSETQRNKGNFPGRFSGRQFSNSRSEMNVSTLELGDSALYLCASRRGTGANTGELFFGEGSRLTVL.

This clonotype occurred many times. The genes are TRBV7-6 and TRBJ2-1, with no clear D. The CDR3 is 15 amino acids. Trimming shortened V by 5 bases and J by 4 bases, and 15 bases separated the two germline ends. CDR1 is SGHVS and CDR2 is FNYEAQ in the germline V gene. CDR3 sequence reads: CASSRFDNSYNEQFF. CDR3 in DNA: TGTGCCAGCAGCCGGTTTGACAACTCTTACAATGAGCAGTTCTTC.

This clonotype was seen ten or more times. The CDR3 region is CASSRDISGARETQYF. In DNA, the CDR3 is TGCGCCAGCAGCCGAGACATTAGCGGGGCTAGAGAGACCCAGTACTTC. The chain carries TRBV4-3 and TRBJ2-5; 8 positions agree with TRBD2. Germline V gives CDR1 LGHNA, CDR2 YSLEER. CDR3 length: 16 residues. Trimming removed 4 bases from V and 4 bases from J; junction bases left unmatched: 11.

This clonotype has ten or more counts. The genes are TRBV29-1 and TRBJ2-7, with D unresolved. Trimming cost V 3 bases and J 2 bases, with 8 bases left between them. Germline V gene sequence: CDR1 SQVTM, CDR2 ANQGSEA. The CDR3 extends over 12 amino acids. Here the CDR3 reads CSVDVRAYEQYF. CDR3 in DNA: TGCAGCGTTGACGTCCGGGCCTACGAGCAGTACTTC.

This clonotype came up many times. V and J are TRBV28 and TRBJ1-2, with a tentative D call TRBD1 (6 bases). With 6 bases removed from V and 7 bases from J, the gap between germline ends came to 12 bases. This CDR3 is 12 amino acids long. The germline V gene has CDR1 MDHEN and CDR2 SYDVKM. CDR3 amino acids: CASRIGTSGYTF. The CDR3 bases are TGTGCCAGCAGGATCGGGACATCTGGCTACACCTTC.

This clonotype has at least ten counts. V and J are TRBV5-4 and TRBJ2-2; the match to TRBD1 covers 7 bases. The V segment lost 0 bases and the J segment 6 bases; nucleotides outside the gene matches: 8. Germline CDR1 and CDR2: SGHNT and YYREEE (reference sequence). CDR3 length equals 16 residues. The CDR3 protein is CASSLGGRQGPGELFF. In DNA, the CDR3 is TGTGCCAGCAGCTTGGGGGGCCGACAGGGCCCCGGGGAGCTGTTTTTT.

This clonotype was counted many times. The genes are TRBV19 and TRBJ1-4, with D tentatively TRBD1 (6 bases). Germline-derived CDR1 and CDR2 are LNHDA and SQIVND (reference sequence). V lost 5 bases to trimming and J lost 8 bases, with 12 bases between them. This CDR3 spans 13 amino acids. The CDR3 nucleotides are TGTGCCAGTAGTCTGGGGGCAAGGGAAAAACTGTTTTTT. Its translation: CASSLGAREKLFF.

The table lists this clonotype with many counts. Here the CDR3 DNA reads TGTGCCAGCAGCCAAGATGGAGACTACCCCACAGATACGCAGTATTTT. Its translation: CASSQDGDYPTDTQYF. The chain recombines TRBV4-2 with TRBJ2-3; possibly TRBD2 for D (5 bases). This CDR3 is 16 amino acids long. Germline CDR1 reads LGHNA; CDR2 reads YNFKEQ. V was pared by 0 bases and J by 2 bases, with 12 bases between.

The sample holds many counts of this clonotype. The chain uses TRBV5-1 and TRBJ1-2, with D unclear. Trimming took off 4 bases at V and 0 bases at J, with 10 bases between the two ends. Germline V lookup: CDR1 SGHRS, CDR2 YFSETQ. The CDR3 extends over 14 amino acids. CDR3 DNA sequence: TGCGCCAGCAGCGCCGGACCTACTAACTATGGCTACACCTTC. This translates into CASSAGPTNYGYTF.

Worth noting for this clonotype: Being one base from a much bigger clone, this may be a read error. The V call is TRBV19, the J call TRBJ1-1; TRBD1 might be the D (6 bases). The length of the CDR3 is 13 residues. CDR1 and CDR2 from the germline V gene are LNHDA and SQIVND (reference sequence). The ends were cut back, 7 bases at V and 1 base at J, with 10 bases in the middle. The CDR3 DNA reads as TGTGCCAGTAAAAACAGGGAGAACACTGAAGCTTTCTTT. The encoded protein is CASKNRENTEAFF.